The clone carrying this T cell receptor (beta chain) came up a few times. As yet, its antigen is unknown. Noted time point: cycle 4 day 1 (C4D1), after 5 to 7 weeks of nivolumab. No patient escaped relapse after autologous stem cell transplantation, and brentuximab vedotin exposure varied. Purification of CD4+ T cells from thawed PBMCs was performed via magnetic negative selection. Some clones are missing from TCRdb's copy, which holds only in-frame ones; the method was immunoSEQ multiplex PCR. The table lists approximately 5,300 clones, 79% of them singletons. Trimming took off 5 bases at V and 5 bases at J, with 9 bases between the two ends. Germline V lookup: CDR1 SGHNT, CDR2 YENEEA. The CDR3 totals 12 residues. The sample belongs to a study of PD-1 blockade in classical Hodgkin lymphoma. Findings and caveats of the study: Lower baseline TCR diversity marked trial partial responders and progressors.

The sample consisted of CD4+ T cells from blood, taken before the fourth cycle of nivolumab. This chain uses TRBV11-3 with TRBJ1-1, with D tentatively TRBD1 (5 bases). The TCR sequence derives from a human donor with classical Hodgkin lymphoma. DNA of the CDR3: TGTGCCAGCAGCGAGGGGCGGACTGAAGCTTTCTTT. Protein: CASSEGRTEAFF.